A selection of T cell receptor beta chains follows, all from one sample in a study of human T cells and chemical hapten exposure. TCRdb redid the calling of the RACE reads with MiXCR, one entry per CDR3 protein. The sample includes some 82,000 distinct CDR3 sequences, 5% to 8.5% seen only once; the top ten take approximately 1.2%. This sample comprised whole blood, obtained in connection with sensitization to the hapten diphenylcyclopropenone (DPC). These receptors were collected from a woman aged 30 to 39 with alopecia areata. Some clones in this sample may be carry-over from other donors' samples. Both conserved end residues are part of each CDR3. Fields, in order: D gene, clone size, J gene, V gene, CDR3 DNA, CDR3 protein. The D gene is left open where the match is weak. Clone size, where shown, is once, few, many, or a class for clones that have expanded.

NA,few,TRBJ2-7,TRBV18,TGTGCCAGCTCCCCCACCACACAGTCCTACGAGCAGTACTTC,CASSPTTQSYEQYF
TRBD2,many,TRBJ2-7,TRBV4-2,TGTGCCAGCAGCCTACCTAGCGGGGGGGCCGGGGAGCAGTACTTC,CASSLPSGGAGEQYF
NA,many,TRBJ1-4,TRBV7-6,TGTGCCAGCAGCTTAGCGTCCGGGTTAGCGAGTAATGAAAAACTGTTTTTT,CASSLASGLASNEKLFF
NA,NA,TRBJ1-5,TRBV19,TGTGCCAGTAGTATAAGGAGGTCAGTAAAGAATCAGCCCCAGCATTTT,CASSIRRSVKNQPQHF
TRBD1,many,TRBJ2-5,TRBV9,TGTGCCAGCAGCGTAGGGGGGACAGGGGGGATCCAAGAGACCCAGTACTTC,CASSVGGTGGIQETQYF
NA,many,TRBJ1-1,TRBV18,TGTGCCAGCTCTCCGGTTGGGACTGAAGCTTTCTTT,CASSPVGTEAFF
NA,many,TRBJ1-3,TRBV5-1,TGCGCCAGCAGCTCCGGAACGTTCTCTGGAAACACCATATATTTT,CASSSGTFSGNTIYF
NA,many,TRBJ2-7,TRBV27,TGTGCCAGCAGTGCGAAACCGGGACCCTACGAGCAGTACTTC,CASSAKPGPYEQYF
TRBD1,many,TRBJ1-5,TRBV5-1,TGCGCCAGCAGCAAAGCCCCAGGGACAGGGAGAGGTCAGCCCCAGCATTTT,CASSKAPGTGRGQPQHF
NA,many,TRBJ2-7,TRBV29-1,TGCAGCGTCCAGGAGACAGGAGTATACGAGCAGTACTTC,CSVQETGVYEQYF
NA,few,TRBJ1-6,TRBV12-3/TRBV12-4,TGTGCCAGCAGAACGGGACCAATTAATTCACCCCTCCACTTT,CASRTGPINSPLHF
NA,few,TRBJ1-5,TRBV3-1,TGTGCCAGCAGCCAAGGGGGGCAGGGTTATCAGCCCCAGCATTTT,CASSQGGQGYQPQHF
TRBD1,NA,TRBJ1-1,TRBV5-1,TGCGCCAGCAGCTACGGACAGGGGGCAGGCGCTGAAGCTTTCTTT,CASSYGQGAGAEAFF
NA,NA,TRBJ2-2,TRBV5-6,TGTGCCAGCATAGAAAGGGGACTGAACACCGGGGAGCTGTTTTTT,CASIERGLNTGELFF
TRBD1,many,TRBJ2-2,TRBV3-1,TGTGCCAGCAGCCAAGCCGGGACAGGGAACACCGGGGAGCTGTTTTTT,CASSQAGTGNTGELFF
TRBD2,many,TRBJ2-5,TRBV11-2,TGTGCCAGCAGCTTATTTGGAGCGGGGAACCAAGAGACCCAGTACTTC,CASSLFGAGNQETQYF
NA,many,TRBJ2-3,TRBV20-1,TGCAGTGCTAGTCTGGCAGATACGCAGTATTTT,CSASLADTQYF
TRBD2,many,TRBJ2-1,TRBV5-1,TGCGCCAGCAGCCTGCAAGCGGGGGGGAACTACAATGAGCAGTTCTTC,CASSLQAGGNYNEQFF
TRBD2,many,TRBJ2-7,TRBV6-5,TGTGCCAGCAGGACGGGGACTAGCGGGGCGTACGAGCAGTACTTC,CASRTGTSGAYEQYF
NA,few,TRBJ1-2,TRBV5-1,TGCGCCAGCAGCTTGGAGGGGACAATGATTAACTATGGCTACACCTTC,CASSLEGTMINYGYTF
NA,many,TRBJ1-1,TRBV30,TGTGCCTGGAGTCGGGGGACCACTGAAGCTTTCTTT,CAWSRGTTEAFF
NA,many,TRBJ2-2,TRBV19,TGTGCCGGAAGACAGGGAGGTAACGGGGAGCTGTTTTTT,CAGRQGGNGELFF
TRBD1,many,TRBJ1-1,TRBV5-1,TGCGCCAGCAGCTCAGGACAGGGGAGAAACACTGAAGCTTTCTTT,CASSSGQGRNTEAFF
NA,NA,TRBJ2-3,TRBV6-5,TGTGCCAGCAGTTACTCGAGGCTAAACACAGATACGCAGTATTTT,CASSYSRLNTDTQYF
NA,many,TRBJ2-2,TRBV20-1,TGCAGTGCTAGAGTCGGGGGCAGGGAGACCGGGGAGCTGTTTTTT,CSARVGGRETGELFF